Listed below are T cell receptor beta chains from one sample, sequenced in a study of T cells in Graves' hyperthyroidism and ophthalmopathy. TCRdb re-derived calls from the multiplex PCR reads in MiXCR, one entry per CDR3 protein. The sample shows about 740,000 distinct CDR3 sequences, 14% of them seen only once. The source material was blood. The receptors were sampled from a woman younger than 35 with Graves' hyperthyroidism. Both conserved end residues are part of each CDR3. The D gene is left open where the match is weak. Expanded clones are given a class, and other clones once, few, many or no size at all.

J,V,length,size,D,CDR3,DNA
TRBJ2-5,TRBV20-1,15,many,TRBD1,CSARGRTGLQETQYF,TGCAGTGCTAGAGGGCGGACAGGTCTCCAAGAGACCCAGTACTTC
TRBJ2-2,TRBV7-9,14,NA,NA,CASSFLGDAGELFF,TGTGCCAGCAGCTTTTTGGGCGATGCCGGGGAGCTGTTTTTT
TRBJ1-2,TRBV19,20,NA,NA,CASIRSDLPGRRNNFYGYTF,TGTGCCAGTATCAGGTCCGACCTACCGGGCCGACGGAATAACTTCTATGGCTACACCTTC
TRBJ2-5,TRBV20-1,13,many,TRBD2,CSARVAGVETQYF,TGCAGTGCTAGAGTAGCGGGAGTGGAGACCCAGTACTTC
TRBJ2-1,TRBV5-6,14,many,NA,CASSLGGDNFEQFF,TGTGCCAGCAGCTTGGGGGGGGACAATTTCGAGCAGTTCTTC
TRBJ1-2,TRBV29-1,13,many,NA,CSVAHPVHGGYTF,TGCAGCGTTGCCCATCCCGTACATGGGGGCTACACCTTC
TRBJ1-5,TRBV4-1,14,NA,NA,CASSSFGGTEPQHF,TGCGCCAGCAGCAGCTTTGGGGGGACGGAGCCCCAGCATTTT
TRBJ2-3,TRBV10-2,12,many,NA,CASTPSTDTQYF,TGCGCCAGCACCCCTAGCACAGATACGCAGTATTTT
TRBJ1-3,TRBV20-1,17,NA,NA,CSAGGTRPDEAGNTIYF,TGCAGTGCTGGGGGGACAAGGCCCGACGAGGCGGGAAACACCATATATTTT
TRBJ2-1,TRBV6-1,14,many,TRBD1,CASSLRTGNNEQFF,TGTGCCAGCAGTTTAAGGACAGGAAACAATGAGCAGTTCTTC
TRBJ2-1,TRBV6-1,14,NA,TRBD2,CASSEWEGRNEQFF,TGTGCCAGCAGTGAATGGGAGGGAAGGAATGAGCAGTTCTTC
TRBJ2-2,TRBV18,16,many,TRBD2,CASSRQAGLDTGELFF,TGTGCCAGCTCACGCCAAGCGGGGTTGGACACCGGGGAGCTGTTTTTT
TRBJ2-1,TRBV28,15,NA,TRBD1,CASSLWGQGYNEQFF,TGTGCCAGCAGTTTATGGGGACAGGGGTACAATGAGCAGTTCTTC
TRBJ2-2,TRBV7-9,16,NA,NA,CASSSPPGVLTGELFF,TGTGCCAGCAGCTCTCCGCCGGGGGTTCTCACCGGGGAGCTGTTTTTT
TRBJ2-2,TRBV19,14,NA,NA,CASSIGKGTGELFF,TGTGCCAGTAGTATAGGGAAGGGCACCGGGGAGCTGTTTTTT
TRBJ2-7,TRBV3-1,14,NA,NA,CASSQPGSHYEQYF,TGTGCCAGCAGCCAACCGGGCAGCCATTACGAGCAGTACTTC
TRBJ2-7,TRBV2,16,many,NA,CASSHPSTESSYEQYF,TGTGCCAGCAGTCATCCTAGCACGGAGAGCTCCTACGAGCAGTACTTC
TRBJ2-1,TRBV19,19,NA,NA,CASSIRGASSVSSYNEQFF,TGTGCCAGTAGTATAAGGGGGGCCTCTAGCGTAAGCTCCTACAATGAGCAGTTCTTC
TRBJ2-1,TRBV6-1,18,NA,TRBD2,CASSRTSGLAGNNYEQFF,TGTGCCAGCTCTAGGACTAGCGGACTCGCAGGGAACAATTATGAGCAGTTCTTC
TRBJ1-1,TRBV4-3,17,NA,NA,CASSRDWEQEVSTEAFF,TGCGCCAGCAGCCGAGATTGGGAACAAGAAGTTAGCACTGAAGCTTTCTTT
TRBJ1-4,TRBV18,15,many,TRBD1,CASSPRQGLDEKLFF,TGTGCCAGCTCACCTCGACAGGGGCTTGACGAAAAACTGTTTTTT
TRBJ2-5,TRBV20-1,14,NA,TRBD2,CSARLAGGGETQYF,TGCAGTGCTAGACTAGCGGGAGGCGGGGAGACCCAGTACTTC
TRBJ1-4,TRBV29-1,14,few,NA,CSVLTSVTNEKLFF,TGCAGCGTTCTGACTAGCGTAACTAATGAAAAACTGTTTTTT
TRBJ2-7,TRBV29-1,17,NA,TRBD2,CSARMGQGTSGNHEQYF,TGCAGTGCCAGGATGGGACAGGGGACTAGCGGGAACCACGAGCAGTACTTC
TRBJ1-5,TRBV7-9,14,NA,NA,CASSFSGDHQPQHF,TGTGCCAGCAGCTTTTCGGGGGATCATCAGCCCCAGCATTTT
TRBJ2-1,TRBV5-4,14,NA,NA,CASAYRNEDNEQFF,TGTGCCAGCGCGTACAGGAACGAGGACAATGAGCAGTTCTTC
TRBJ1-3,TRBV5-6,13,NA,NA,CASSLDDGNTIYF,TGTGCCAGCAGCTTGGATGATGGAAACACCATATATTTT
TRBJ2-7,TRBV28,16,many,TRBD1,CASSSPGTGVVGEQYF,TGTGCCAGCAGTTCCCCAGGGACAGGGGTGGTTGGCGAGCAGTACTTC
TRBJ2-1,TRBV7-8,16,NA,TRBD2,CASSLVSGRIYNEQFF,TGTGCCAGCAGCTTAGTCAGCGGGAGGATCTACAATGAGCAGTTCTTC
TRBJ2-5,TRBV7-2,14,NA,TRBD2,CASSGAGGQETQYF,TGTGCCAGCAGCGGAGCGGGGGGGCAGGAGACCCAGTACTTC
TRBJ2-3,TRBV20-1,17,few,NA,CSAIASLRHNPAGTQYF,TGCAGTGCTATCGCTAGCTTGCGGCATAACCCCGCAGGTACGCAGTATTTT
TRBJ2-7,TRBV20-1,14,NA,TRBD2,CSAPRGGKGYEQYF,TGCAGTGCTCCCCGGGGGGGGAAAGGGTACGAGCAGTACTTC
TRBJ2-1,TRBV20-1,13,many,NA,CSARYPSFDEQFF,TGCAGTGCTAGATACCCGAGTTTCGATGAGCAGTTCTTC
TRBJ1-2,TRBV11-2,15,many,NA,CASSLTATHGRRSTF,TGTGCCAGCAGCCTAACGGCTACACATGGTCGTAGGTCAACCTTC
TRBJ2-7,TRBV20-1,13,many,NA,CSARGDIGDEQYF,TGCAGTGCTAGGGGGGACATAGGTGACGAGCAGTACTTC
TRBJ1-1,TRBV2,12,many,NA,CASSVLGTEAFF,TGTGCCAGCAGTGTTCTCGGGACTGAAGCTTTCTTT
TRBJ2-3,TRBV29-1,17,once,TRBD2,CSVEDYTGLAFPDTQCF,TGCAGCGTTGAAGATTATACGGGACTAGCGTTTCCAGATACGCAGTGTTTT
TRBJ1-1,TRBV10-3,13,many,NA,CAISLTGRTEAFF,TGTGCCATCAGCCTAACAGGGAGAACTGAAGCTTTCTTT
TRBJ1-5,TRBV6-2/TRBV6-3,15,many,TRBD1,CASRASGTGNQPQHF,TGTGCCAGCAGAGCGTCCGGGACAGGGAATCAGCCCCAGCATTTT
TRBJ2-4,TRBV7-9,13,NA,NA,CASSLGSENIQYF,TGTGCCAGCAGCCTGGGATCCGAAAACATTCAGTACTTC
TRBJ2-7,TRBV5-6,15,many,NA,CASSLVGQSTYEQYF,TGTGCCAGCAGCTTGGTAGGACAATCAACCTACGAGCAGTACTTC
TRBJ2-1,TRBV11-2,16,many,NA,CASSFRRLGVYNEQFF,TGTGCCAGCAGCTTCAGACGGTTGGGGGTCTACAATGAGCAGTTCTTC
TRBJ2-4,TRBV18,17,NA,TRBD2,CASSPPASGSSSNIQYF,TGTGCCAGCTCACCACCGGCTAGCGGGAGCTCGAGTAACATTCAGTACTTC
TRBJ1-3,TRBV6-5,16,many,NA,CASSYSKPNLYYTIYF,TGTGCCAGCAGTTACTCGAAGCCGAACCTTTATTACACCATATATTTT
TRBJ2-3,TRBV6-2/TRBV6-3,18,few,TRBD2,CASSYSKGLAGFTDTQYF,TGTGCCAGCAGTTACTCGAAAGGGCTAGCGGGTTTCACAGATACGCAGTATTTT
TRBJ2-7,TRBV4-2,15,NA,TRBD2,CASSQDGTSAYEQYF,TGTGCCAGCAGCCAAGATGGGACTAGCGCGTACGAGCAGTACTTC
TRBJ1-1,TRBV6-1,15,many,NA,CASTYAGQKNTEAFF,TGTGCCAGCACCTATGCAGGACAGAAAAACACTGAAGCTTTCTTT
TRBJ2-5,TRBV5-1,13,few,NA,CASSFSDMETQYF,TGCGCCAGCAGCTTCTCAGACATGGAGACCCAGTACTTC
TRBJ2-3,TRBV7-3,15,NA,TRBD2,CASSWGLAEKDTQYF,TGTGCCAGCAGTTGGGGACTAGCGGAAAAAGATACGCAGTATTTT
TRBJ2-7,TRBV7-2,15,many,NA,CASSSQGGRSYEQYF,TGTGCCAGCAGCTCACAAGGGGGGAGGTCCTACGAGCAGTACTTC
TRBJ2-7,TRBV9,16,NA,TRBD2,CASSPHSLASGSEQYF,TGTGCCAGCAGCCCTCACTCTCTAGCTAGCGGGAGCGAGCAGTACTTC
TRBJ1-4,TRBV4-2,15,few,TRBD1,CASSQAGGLNEKLFF,TGTGCCAGCAGCCAAGCAGGGGGCCTGAACGAAAAACTGTTTTTT
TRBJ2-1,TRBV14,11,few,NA,CASSQSQEQFF,TGTGCCAGCAGCCAAAGTCAGGAGCAGTTCTTC
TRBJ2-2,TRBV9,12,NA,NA,CASSVSLGELFF,TGTGCCAGCAGCGTAAGTCTCGGGGAGCTGTTTTTT